This TCR beta chain comes out of a study of CD8+CD57+ T cells in acquired aplastic anemia. About the study: Average CD4+ read depth in healthy donors was approximately 9.9 million reads.

Study observations and caveats: Patients and controls had in common 25 to 30 CD8+ CDR3 sequences.

As concerns this clonotype: Its antigen is as yet unknown. Given a much more abundant clone one base away, this may be a read error.

Germline V gene data show CDR1 as SGHDN and CDR2 as FVKESK. The CDR3 runs to 20 residues. Unmatched junction bases numbered 9, after V lost 0 bases and J lost 1 base. Both TCR beta VDJ combination and CDR3 sequence profiling were carried out. Genomic DNA was the template for this profiling. From the reads, TCRdb called clonotypes with MiXCR, one entry per CDR3 protein. The sample contains more than 150,000 distinct CDR3 sequences, under 55% of which appear only once. The sequenced sample was sorted CD4+, CD8+, or CD8+CD57+ T cells (not recorded which) from PBMCs. The chain has TRBV14 and TRBJ2-1; 13 bases match TRBD2. This clonotype originated in a human donor in good health. The CDR3 DNA follows: TGTGCCAGCAGCCAAGATTCCTCTCGACTAGCGGGAGGTTCCTACAATGAGCAGTTCTTC. It is translated as CASSQDSSRLAGGSYNEQFF. The full variable domain, completed using reference TRBV14 and TRBJ2-1, is EAGVTQFPSHSVIEKGQTVTLRCDPISGHDNLYWYRRVMGKEIKFLLHFVKESKQDESGMPNNRFLAERTGGTYSTLKVQPAELEDSGVYFCASSQDSSRLAGGSYNEQFFGPGTRLTVL.